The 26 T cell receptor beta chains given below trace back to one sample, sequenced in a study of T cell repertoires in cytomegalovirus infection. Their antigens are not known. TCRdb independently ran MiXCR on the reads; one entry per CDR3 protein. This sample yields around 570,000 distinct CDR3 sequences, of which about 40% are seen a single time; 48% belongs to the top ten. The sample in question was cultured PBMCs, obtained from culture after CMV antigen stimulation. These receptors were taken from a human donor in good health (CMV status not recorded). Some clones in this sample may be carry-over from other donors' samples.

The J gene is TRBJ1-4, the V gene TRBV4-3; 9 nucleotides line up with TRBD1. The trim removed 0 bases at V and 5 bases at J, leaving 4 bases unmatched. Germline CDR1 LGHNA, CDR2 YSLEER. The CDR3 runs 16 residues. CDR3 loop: CASSQDPGTGNEKLFF. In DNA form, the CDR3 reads TGCGCCAGCAGCCAAGACCCCGGGACAGGGAATGAAAAACTGTTTTTT.

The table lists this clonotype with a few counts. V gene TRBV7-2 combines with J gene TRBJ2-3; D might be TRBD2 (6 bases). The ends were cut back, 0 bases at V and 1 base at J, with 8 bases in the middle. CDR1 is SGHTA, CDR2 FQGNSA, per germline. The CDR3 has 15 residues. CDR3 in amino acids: CASSLAAGRTDTQYF. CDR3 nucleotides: TGTGCCAGCAGCTTAGCCGCGGGACGCACAGATACGCAGTATTTT.

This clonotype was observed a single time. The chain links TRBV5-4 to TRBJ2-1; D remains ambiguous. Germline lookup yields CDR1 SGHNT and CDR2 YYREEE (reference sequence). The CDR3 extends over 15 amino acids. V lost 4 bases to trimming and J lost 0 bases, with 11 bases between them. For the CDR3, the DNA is TGTGCCAGCAGCAACGGTCCCGGCTCCTACAATGAGCAGTTCTTC. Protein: CASSNGPGSYNEQFF.

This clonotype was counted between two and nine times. This chain's CDR3 is CASSLVASSYPTWETQYF. CDR3 nucleotides: TGTGCCAGCAGCTTAGTGGCTAGCTCCTACCCTACGTGGGAGACCCAGTACTTC. The V and J genes are TRBV7-2 and TRBJ2-5, with D perhaps TRBD2 (5 bases). Germline V gives CDR1 SGHTA, CDR2 FQGNSA. The V end lost 1 base, the J end lost 5 bases, and 23 bases lay between the germline ends. The CDR3 is 18 amino acids.

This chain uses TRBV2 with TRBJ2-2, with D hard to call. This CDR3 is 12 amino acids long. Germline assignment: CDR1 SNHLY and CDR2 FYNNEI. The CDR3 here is CVRSTYTGELFF. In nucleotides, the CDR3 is TGTGTCAGAAGCACATACACCGGGGAGCTGTTTTTT.

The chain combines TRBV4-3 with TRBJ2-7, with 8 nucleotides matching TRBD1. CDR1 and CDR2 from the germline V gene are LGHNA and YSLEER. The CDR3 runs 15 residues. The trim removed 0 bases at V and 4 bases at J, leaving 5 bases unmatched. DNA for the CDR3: TGCGCCAGCAGCCAAGATTACAGGGGGGAGTACGAGCAGTACTTC. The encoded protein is CASSQDYRGEYEQYF.

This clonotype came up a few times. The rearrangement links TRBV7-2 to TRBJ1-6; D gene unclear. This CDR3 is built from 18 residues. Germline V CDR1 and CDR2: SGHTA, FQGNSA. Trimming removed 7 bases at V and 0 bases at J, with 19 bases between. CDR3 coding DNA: TGTGCCAGCACCCTTTATGGGCCTCGAAGCTCCTATAATTCACCCCTCCACTTT. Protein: CASTLYGPRSSYNSPLHF.

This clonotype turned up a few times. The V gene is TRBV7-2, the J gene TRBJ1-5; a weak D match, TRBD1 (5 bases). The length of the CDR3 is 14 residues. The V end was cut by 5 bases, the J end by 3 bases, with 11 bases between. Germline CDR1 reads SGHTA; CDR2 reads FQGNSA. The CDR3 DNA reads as TGTGCCAGCAGCGTGGGACGGCTCAATCAGCCCCAGCATTTT. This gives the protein CASSVGRLNQPQHF.

The CDR3, as DNA: TGTGCCAGCAGCGTAGCTGAGCGGCGATACACAGATACGCAGTATTTT. Translated, it gives CASSVAERRYTDTQYF. This chain links TRBV9 with TRBJ2-3; tentative D call: TRBD2 (5 bases). The CDR3 length is 16 residues. V shed 0 bases and J shed 2 bases, with 13 bases lying between them. Germline V gives CDR1 SGDLS, CDR2 YYNGEE. Looking up the rest from reference TRBV9 and TRBJ2-3 gives the full variable domain: DSGVTQTPKHLITATGQRVTLRCSPRSGDLSVYWYQQSLDQGLQFLIQYYNGEERAKGNILERFSAQQFPDLHSELNLSSLELGDSALYFCASSVAERRYTDTQYFGPGTRLTVL.

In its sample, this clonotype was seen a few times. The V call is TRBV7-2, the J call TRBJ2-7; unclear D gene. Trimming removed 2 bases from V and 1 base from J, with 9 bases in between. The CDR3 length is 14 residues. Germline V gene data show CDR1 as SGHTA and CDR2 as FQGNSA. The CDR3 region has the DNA TGTGCCAGCAGCTTACCATACACATCCTACGAGCAGTACTTC. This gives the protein CASSLPYTSYEQYF.

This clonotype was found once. The CDR3: CASSYQLARGNGYTF. The CDR3 bases are TGTGCCAGCAGTTATCAGCTCGCCAGGGGGAATGGCTACACCTTC. This chain uses TRBV28 with TRBJ1-2, with 7 positions matching TRBD1. Germline values: CDR1 MDHEN, CDR2 SYDVKM. The trim removed 4 bases at V and 6 bases at J, leaving 11 bases unmatched. The CDR3 is made up of 15 amino acids.

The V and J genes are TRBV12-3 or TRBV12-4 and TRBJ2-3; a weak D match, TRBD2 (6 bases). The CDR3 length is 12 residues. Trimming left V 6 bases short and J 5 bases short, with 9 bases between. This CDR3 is CASSRLGDTQYF. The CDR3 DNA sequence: TGTGCCAGCAGCCGACTAGGAGATACGCAGTATTTT.

CDR3 in DNA: TGTGCCATCAGTGAGTCGGTCAGGTCCCAAGAGACCCAGTACTTC. Its protein is CAISESVRSQETQYF. This chain uses TRBV10-3 with TRBJ2-5; D remains unclear. The CDR3 covers 15 residues. Germline CDR1 ENHRY, CDR2 SYGVKD. The ends were cut back, 0 bases at V and 1 base at J, with 9 bases in the middle.

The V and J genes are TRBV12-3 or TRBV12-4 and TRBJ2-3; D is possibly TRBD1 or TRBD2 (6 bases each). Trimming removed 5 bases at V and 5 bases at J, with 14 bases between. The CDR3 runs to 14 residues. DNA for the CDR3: TGTGCCAGCAGTGCCGAAGGGGGGAAAGATACGCAGTATTTT. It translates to CASSAEGGKDTQYF.

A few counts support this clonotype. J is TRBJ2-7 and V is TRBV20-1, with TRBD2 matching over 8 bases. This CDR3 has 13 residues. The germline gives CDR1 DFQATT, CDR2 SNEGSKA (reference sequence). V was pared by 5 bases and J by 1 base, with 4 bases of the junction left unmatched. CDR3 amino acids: CSAPRGGSYEQYF. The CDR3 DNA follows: TGCAGTGCTCCGCGCGGGGGGTCCTACGAGCAGTACTTC.

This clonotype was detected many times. CDR3 residues: CASSLAQYNEQFF. CDR3 DNA: TGTGCCAGCAGCTTAGCCCAGTACAATGAGCAGTTCTTC. The J gene is TRBJ2-1, the V gene TRBV7-2; D is unresolved. V gave up 0 bases and J gave up 4 bases, with 4 bases separating them. Germline loops: CDR1 SGHTA, CDR2 FQGNSA. This CDR3 has 13 residues.

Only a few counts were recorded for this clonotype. This CDR3 reads CASRKLAGGTGELFF. The CDR3 DNA reads as TGTGCCAGCAGGAAACTAGCGGGGGGGACCGGGGAGCTGTTTTTT. The rearrangement uses TRBV7-8 and TRBJ2-2; 13 positions agree with TRBD2. CDR1 is SGHVS, CDR2 FQNEAQ, per germline. This CDR3 is built from 15 residues. V shed 6 bases, J shed 5 bases, and the junction held 3 bases outside the gene matches.

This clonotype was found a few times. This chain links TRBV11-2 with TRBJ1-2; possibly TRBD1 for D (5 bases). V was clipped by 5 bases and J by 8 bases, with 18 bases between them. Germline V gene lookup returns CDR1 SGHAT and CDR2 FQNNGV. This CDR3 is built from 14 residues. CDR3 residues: CASSLRAGNLGYTF. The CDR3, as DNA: TGTGCCAGCAGCCTGCGGGCAGGGAATTTAGGCTACACCTTC. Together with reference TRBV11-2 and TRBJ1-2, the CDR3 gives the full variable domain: EAGVAQSPRYKIIEKRQSVAFWCNPISGHATLYWYQQILGQGPKLLIQFQNNGVVDDSQLPKDRFSAERLKGVDSTLKIQPAKLEDSAVYLCASSLRAGNLGYTFGSGTRLTVV.

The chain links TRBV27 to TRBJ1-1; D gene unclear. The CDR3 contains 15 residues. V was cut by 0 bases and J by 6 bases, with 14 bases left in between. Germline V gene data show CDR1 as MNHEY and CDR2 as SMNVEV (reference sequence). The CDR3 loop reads CASSLSWSRFSEAFF. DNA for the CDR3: TGTGCCAGCAGTTTATCTTGGTCCCGGTTTTCTGAAGCTTTCTTT.

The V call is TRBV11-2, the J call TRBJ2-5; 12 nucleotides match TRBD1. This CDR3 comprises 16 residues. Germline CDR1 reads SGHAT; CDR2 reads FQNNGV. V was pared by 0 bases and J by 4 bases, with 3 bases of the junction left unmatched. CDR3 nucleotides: TGTGCCAGCAGCTTAGATGGGACAGGGGGCAGAGAGACCCAGTACTTC. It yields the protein CASSLDGTGGRETQYF. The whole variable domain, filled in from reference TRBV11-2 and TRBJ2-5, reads EAGVAQSPRYKIIEKRQSVAFWCNPISGHATLYWYQQILGQGPKLLIQFQNNGVVDDSQLPKDRFSAERLKGVDSTLKIQPAKLEDSAVYLCASSLDGTGGRETQYFGPGTRLLVL.

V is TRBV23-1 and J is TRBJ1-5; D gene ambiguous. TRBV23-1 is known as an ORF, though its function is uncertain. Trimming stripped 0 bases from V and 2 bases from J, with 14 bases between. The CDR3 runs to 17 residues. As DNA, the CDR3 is TGCGCCAGCAGTCAATCGAGTGGGGTCGGAGGCAATCAGCCCCAGCATTTT. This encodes CASSQSSGVGGNQPQHF.

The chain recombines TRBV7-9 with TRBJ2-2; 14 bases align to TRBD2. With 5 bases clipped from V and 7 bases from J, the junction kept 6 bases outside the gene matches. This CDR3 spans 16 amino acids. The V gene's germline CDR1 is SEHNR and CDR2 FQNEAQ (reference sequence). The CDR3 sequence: CASSETSGREYGELFF. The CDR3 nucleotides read TGTGCCAGCAGCGAGACTAGCGGGAGGGAGTACGGGGAGCTGTTTTTT.

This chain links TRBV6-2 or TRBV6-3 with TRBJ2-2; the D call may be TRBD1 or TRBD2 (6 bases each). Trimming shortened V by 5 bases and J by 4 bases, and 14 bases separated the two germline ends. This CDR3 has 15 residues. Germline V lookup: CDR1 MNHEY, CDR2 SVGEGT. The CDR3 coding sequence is TGTGCCAGCAGTGTCCAGGGGAGGAGCACCGGGGAGCTGTTTTTT. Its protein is CASSVQGRSTGELFF.

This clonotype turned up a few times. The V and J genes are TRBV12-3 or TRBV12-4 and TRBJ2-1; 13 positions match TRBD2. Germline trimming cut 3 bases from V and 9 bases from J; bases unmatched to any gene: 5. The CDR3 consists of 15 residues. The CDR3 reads CASSFKTSGRGEQFF. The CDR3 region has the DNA TGTGCCAGCAGTTTTAAAACTAGCGGGAGGGGTGAGCAGTTCTTC.

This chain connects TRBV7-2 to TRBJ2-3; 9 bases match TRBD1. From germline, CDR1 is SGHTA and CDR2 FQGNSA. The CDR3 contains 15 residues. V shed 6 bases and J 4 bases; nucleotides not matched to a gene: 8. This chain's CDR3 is CASRSGTGYPDTQYF. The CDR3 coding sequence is TGTGCCAGCAGATCCGGGACAGGGTACCCAGATACGCAGTATTTT. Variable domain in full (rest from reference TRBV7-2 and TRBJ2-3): GAGVSQSPSNKVTEKGKDVELRCDPISGHTALYWYRQSLGQGLEFLIYFQGNSAPDKSGLPSDRFSAERTGGSVSTLTIQRTQQEDSAVYLCASRSGTGYPDTQYFGPGTRLTVL.

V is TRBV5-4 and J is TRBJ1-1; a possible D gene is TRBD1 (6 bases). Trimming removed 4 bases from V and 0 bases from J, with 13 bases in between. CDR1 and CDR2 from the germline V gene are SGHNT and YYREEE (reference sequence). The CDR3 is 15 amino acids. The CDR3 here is CASSHRQDLNTEAFF. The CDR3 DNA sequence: TGTGCCAGCAGCCACCGACAGGACTTGAACACTGAAGCTTTCTTT.